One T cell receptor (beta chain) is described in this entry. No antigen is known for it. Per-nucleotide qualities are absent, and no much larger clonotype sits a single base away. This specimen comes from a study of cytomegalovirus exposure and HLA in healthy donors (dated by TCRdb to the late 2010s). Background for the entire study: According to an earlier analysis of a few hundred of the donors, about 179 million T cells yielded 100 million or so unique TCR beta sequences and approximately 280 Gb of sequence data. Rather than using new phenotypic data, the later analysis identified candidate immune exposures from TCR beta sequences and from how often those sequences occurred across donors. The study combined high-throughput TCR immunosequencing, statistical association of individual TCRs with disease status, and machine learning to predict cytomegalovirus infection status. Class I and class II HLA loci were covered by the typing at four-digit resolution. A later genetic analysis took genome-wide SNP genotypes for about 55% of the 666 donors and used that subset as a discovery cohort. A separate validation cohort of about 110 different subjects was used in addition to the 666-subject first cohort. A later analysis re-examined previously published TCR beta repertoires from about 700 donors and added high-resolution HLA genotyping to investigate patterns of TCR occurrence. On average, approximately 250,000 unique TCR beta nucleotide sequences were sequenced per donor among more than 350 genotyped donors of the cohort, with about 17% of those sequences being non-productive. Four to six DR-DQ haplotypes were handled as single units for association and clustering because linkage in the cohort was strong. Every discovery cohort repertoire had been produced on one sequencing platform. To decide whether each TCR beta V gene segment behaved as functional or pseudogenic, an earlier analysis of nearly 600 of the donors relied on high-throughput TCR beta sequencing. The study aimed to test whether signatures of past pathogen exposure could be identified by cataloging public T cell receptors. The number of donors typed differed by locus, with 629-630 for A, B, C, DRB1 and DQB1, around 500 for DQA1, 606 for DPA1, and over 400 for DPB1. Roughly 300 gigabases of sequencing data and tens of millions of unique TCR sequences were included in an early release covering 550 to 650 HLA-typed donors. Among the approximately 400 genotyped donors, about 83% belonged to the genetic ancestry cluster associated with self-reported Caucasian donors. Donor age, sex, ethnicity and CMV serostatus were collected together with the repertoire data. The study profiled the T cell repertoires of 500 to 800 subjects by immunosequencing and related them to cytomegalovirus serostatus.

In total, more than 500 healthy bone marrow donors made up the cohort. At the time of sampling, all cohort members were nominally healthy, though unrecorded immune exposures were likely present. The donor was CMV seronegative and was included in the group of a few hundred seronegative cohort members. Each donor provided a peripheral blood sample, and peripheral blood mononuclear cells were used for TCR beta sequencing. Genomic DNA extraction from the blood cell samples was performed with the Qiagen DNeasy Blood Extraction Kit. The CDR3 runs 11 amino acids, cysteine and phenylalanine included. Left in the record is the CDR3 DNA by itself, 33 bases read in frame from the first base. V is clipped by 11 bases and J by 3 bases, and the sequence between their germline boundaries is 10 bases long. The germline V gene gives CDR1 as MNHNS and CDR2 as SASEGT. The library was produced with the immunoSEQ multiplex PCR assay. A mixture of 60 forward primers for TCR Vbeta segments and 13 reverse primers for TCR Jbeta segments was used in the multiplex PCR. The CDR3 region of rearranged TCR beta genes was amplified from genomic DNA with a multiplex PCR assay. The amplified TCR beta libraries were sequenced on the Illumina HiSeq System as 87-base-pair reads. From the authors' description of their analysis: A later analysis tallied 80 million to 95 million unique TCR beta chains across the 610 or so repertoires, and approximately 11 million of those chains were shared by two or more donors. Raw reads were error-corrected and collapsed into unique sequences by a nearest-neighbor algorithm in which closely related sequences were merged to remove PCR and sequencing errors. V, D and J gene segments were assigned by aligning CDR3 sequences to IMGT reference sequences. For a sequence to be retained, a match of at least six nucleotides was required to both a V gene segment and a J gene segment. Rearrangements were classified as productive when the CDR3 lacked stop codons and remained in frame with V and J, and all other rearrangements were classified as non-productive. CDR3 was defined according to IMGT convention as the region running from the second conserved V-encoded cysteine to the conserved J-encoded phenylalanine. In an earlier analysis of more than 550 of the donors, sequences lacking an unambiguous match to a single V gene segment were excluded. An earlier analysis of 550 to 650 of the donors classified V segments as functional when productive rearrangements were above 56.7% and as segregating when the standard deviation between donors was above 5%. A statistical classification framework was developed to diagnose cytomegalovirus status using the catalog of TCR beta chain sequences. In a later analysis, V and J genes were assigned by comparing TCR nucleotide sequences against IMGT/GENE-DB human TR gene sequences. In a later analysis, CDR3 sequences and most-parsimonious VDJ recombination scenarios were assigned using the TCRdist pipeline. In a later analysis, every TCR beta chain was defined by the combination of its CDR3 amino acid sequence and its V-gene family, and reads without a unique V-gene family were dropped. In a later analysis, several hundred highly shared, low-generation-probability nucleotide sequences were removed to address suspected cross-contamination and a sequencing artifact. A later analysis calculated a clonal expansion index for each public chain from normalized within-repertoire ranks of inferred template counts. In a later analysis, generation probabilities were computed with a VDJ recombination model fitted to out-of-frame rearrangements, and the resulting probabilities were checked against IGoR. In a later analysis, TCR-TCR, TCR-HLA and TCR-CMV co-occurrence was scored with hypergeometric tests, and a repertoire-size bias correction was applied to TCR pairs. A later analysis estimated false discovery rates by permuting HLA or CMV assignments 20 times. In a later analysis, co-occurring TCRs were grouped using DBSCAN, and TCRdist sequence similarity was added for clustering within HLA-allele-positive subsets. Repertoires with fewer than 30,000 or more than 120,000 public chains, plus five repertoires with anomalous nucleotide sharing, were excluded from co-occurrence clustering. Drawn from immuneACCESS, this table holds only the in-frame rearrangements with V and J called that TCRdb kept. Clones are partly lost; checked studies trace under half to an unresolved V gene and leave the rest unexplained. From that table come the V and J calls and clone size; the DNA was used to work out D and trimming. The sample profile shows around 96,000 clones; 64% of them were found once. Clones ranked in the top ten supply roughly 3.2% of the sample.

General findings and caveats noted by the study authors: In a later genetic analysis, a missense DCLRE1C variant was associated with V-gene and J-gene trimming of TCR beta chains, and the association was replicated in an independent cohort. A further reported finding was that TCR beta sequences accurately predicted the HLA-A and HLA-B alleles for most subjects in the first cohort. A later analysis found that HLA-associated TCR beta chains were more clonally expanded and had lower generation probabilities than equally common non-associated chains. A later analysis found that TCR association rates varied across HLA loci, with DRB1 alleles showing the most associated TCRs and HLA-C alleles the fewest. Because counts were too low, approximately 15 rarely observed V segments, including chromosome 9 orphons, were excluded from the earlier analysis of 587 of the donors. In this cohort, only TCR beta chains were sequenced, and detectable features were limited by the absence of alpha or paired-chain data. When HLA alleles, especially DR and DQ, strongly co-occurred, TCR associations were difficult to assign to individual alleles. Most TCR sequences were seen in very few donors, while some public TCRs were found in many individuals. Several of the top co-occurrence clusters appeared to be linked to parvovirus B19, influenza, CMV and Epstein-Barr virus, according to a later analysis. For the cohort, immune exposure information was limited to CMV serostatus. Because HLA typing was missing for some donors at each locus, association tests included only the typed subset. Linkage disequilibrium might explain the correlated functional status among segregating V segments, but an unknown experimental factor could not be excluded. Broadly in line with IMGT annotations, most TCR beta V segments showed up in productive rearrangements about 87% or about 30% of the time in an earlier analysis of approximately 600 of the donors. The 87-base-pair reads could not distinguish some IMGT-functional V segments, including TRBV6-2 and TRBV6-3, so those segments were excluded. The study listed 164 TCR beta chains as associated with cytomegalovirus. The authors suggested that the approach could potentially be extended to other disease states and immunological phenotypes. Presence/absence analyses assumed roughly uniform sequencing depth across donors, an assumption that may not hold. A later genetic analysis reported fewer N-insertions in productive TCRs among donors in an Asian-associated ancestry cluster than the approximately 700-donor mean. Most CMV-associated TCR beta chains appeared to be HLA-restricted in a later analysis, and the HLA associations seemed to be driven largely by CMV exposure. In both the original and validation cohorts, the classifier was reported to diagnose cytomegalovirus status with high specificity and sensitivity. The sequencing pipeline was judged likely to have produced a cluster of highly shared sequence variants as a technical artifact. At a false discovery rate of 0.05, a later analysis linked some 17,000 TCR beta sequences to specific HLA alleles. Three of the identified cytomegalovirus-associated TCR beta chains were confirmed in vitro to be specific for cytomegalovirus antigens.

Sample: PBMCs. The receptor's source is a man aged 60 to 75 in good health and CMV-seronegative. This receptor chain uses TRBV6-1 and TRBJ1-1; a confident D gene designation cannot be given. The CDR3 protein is CAVSRHTEAFF. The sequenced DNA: TGTGCCGTTTCCAGGCACACTGAAGCTTTCTTT.